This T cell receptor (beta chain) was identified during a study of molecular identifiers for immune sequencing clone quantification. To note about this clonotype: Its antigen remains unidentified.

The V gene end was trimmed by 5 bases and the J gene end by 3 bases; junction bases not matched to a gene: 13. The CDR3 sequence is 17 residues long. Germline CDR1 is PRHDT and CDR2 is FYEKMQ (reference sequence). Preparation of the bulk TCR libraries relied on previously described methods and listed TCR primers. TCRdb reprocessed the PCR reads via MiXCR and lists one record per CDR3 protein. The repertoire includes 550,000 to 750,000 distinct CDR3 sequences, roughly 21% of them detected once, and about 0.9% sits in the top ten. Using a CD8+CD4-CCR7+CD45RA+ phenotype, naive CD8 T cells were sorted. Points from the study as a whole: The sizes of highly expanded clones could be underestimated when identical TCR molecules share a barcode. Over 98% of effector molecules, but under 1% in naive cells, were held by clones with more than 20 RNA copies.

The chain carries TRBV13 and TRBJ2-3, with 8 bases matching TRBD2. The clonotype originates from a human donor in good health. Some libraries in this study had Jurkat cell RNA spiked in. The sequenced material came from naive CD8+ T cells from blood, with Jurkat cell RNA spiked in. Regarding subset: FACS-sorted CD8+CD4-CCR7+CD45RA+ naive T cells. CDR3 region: CASSPRGGAGRTDTQYF. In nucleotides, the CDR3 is TGTGCCAGCAGCCCCCGGGGGGGGGCCGGGAGGACAGATACGCAGTATTTT.